This T cell receptor (beta chain) was sequenced during a study of blood T cell repertoires in COVID-19. Study-level information: COVID-19 samples from acute and convalescent phases originated in the United States, Italy and Spain. T cells, B-cell-depleted T cells, or PBMCs provided the cDNA or gDNA that served as material.

With 3 bases removed from V and 7 bases from J, the gap between germline ends came to 11 bases. The germline V gene has CDR1 KGHDR and CDR2 SFDVKD. This CDR3 comprises 14 residues. Original analysis: Quantification of nucleated cells was approximated via reference gene primer amplification. Some clones are missing from TCRdb's copy, which holds only in-frame ones; the method was immunoSEQ multiplex PCR. V and J calls and clone size come straight from that table; D and trimming were deduced from the DNA. The sample lists about 97,000 clones; approximately 81% were seen once. The source material was peripheral blood. The genes are TRBV24-1 and TRBJ1-4; a weak D match, TRBD1 (5 bases). The origin of this receptor is a woman in her 70s with active or convalescent COVID-19. CDR3 amino acids: CATSDSHGGEKLFF. For the CDR3, the DNA is TGTGCCACCAGTGATAGTCACGGGGGTGAAAAACTGTTTTTT.